This T cell receptor (beta chain) appears in the sequencing data of a study of T cell responses to AZD1222 COVID-19 vaccine. CDR3 size: 14 residues. Germline CDR1 and CDR2: SNHLY and FYNNEI. V was clipped by 6 bases and J by 4 bases; unmatched bases: 4. TCRdb's copy holds only in-frame clones and misses some; the assay was immunoSEQ multiplex PCR. The sample holds 130,000 or so clones, approximately 91% seen once. The sequences come from peripheral blood, collected on day 0 of AZD1222 vaccination. The chain links TRBV2 to TRBJ1-5; TRBD1 matches at 9 bases. This TCR came from an adult in good health. CDR3 sequence: CASSVDRGNQPQHF. CDR3 nucleotides: TGTGCCAGCAGCGTAGACAGGGGGAATCAGCCCCAGCATTTT.